This is a list of T cell receptor beta chains from one sample in a study of technical replicates of blood from a handful of donors. Repertoires were generated with immunoSEQ multiplex PCR, while TCRdb's copy carries only in-frame clones and drops some. This sample has just over 80,000 clones, with roughly 94% found just once. Sequencing was performed on T cells isolated from PBMCs. Receptors were obtained from a human donor in good health. CDR3s include the opening cysteine and the closing phenylalanine or tryptophan. Each record gives: V gene, D gene, clone size, J gene, CDR3 DNA, CDR3 protein. The D gene is left open where the match is weak. The size field is filled for only some rows; it gives once, few, many or a size class.

>TRBV25-1|.|.|TRBJ2-6
TGTGCCAGCAGTGGATGGACAGACAACCCCTCTGGGGCCAACGTCCTGACTTTC
CASSGWTDNPSGANVLTF
>TRBV5-1|.|.|TRBJ2-5
TGCGCCAGCAGCTTGTCCAGGTCTCGAGAGACCCAGTACTTC
CASSLSRSRETQYF
>TRBV25-1|.|.|TRBJ1-5
TGTGCCAGCACTCCGGGTTGCCAGCCCCAGCATTTT
CASTPGCQPQHF
>TRBV11-2|.|.|TRBJ1-1
TGTGCCAGCAGCTTAGCAGGGGCGAACACTGAAGCTTTCTTT
CASSLAGANTEAFF
>TRBV19|.|.|TRBJ2-1
TGTGCCACCCTCGGAGGGAGGCGTAATGAGCAGTTCTTC
CATLGGRRNEQFF
>TRBV9|TRBD1|.|TRBJ2-3
TGTGCCAGCAGTTATGAACAGGGGAGAGATACAGATACGCAGTATTTT
CASSYEQGRDTDTQYF
>TRBV5-4|TRBD2|.|TRBJ2-1
TGTGCCAGCAGCTTCCCGGGACCTGGGGGGGGAGGGCAGTTCTTC
CASSFPGPGGGGQFF
>TRBV14|.|.|TRBJ2-1
TGTGCCAGCAGCCAAGTCAGGATCGTGGTGGATGAGCAGTTCTTC
CASSQVRIVVDEQFF
>TRBV15|.|.|TRBJ1-2
TGTGCCACCAGCTCCCGTGGAGTACAGGGTCGGGCTAACTATGGCTACACCTTC
CATSSRGVQGRANYGYTF
>TRBV7-3|TRBD1|few|TRBJ1-1
TGTGCCAGCAGCGACCCGGGACAGGGAATAAACACTGAAGCTTTCTTT
CASSDPGQGINTEAFF
>TRBV6-5|TRBD2|once|TRBJ2-1
TGTGCCAGCAGAAGACATCCGGGACTAGCGCAGTTCTTC
CASRRHPGLAQFF
>TRBV28|TRBD1|.|TRBJ1-2
TGTGCCAGCAGTCCAATCAGGGGGCAATTATATGGCTACACCTTC
CASSPIRGQLYGYTF
>TRBV4-2|.|.|TRBJ2-7
TGTGCCAGCAGCTCCGGGACTGGGGCCTACGAGCAGTACTTC
CASSSGTGAYEQYF
>TRBV7-8|TRBD1|.|TRBJ2-1
TGTGCCAGCAGGAGACAGGGTTCTAGGCCCCCTCTCTACAATGAGCAGTTCTTC
CASRRQGSRPPLYNEQFF
>TRBV4-2|TRBD1|.|TRBJ2-5
TGTGCCAGCAGCCCGGGGACAGGGGGACAAGAGACCCAGTACTTC
CASSPGTGGQETQYF
>TRBV11-2|.|.|TRBJ2-1
TGTGCCAGCAGCTCCTCTAACACGGGTGAGCAGTTCTTC
CASSSSNTGEQFF
>TRBV2|TRBD2|.|TRBJ2-3
TGTGCCAGCAGTGCCCTAGCGGGAGGCACAGATACGCAGTATTTT
CASSALAGGTDTQYF
>TRBV15|.|.|TRBJ1-3
TGTGCCACCAGCAGAGATCGCGTGCCAAGAAACACCATATATTTT
CATSRDRVPRNTIYF
>TRBV4-3|.|.|TRBJ1-2
TGCGCCAGCAGCCAAGGGGCCGGGGGTCTTAACTATGGCTACACCTTC
CASSQGAGGLNYGYTF
>TRBV30|.|.|TRBJ1-2
TGTGCCTGGAAAGAGCTCCGGGACATAAGTAAAATCACCTTC
CAWKELRDISKITF
>TRBV4-1|.|once|TRBJ2-5
TGCGCCAGCAGCCAGAGGGGTAGCGGTTTACAAGAGACCCAGTACTTC
CASSQRGSGLQETQYF
>TRBV10-3|TRBD1|.|TRBJ2-7
TGTGCCATCAGAGTGCCGGGACAGAGCTCCTACGAGCAGTACTTC
CAIRVPGQSSYEQYF
>TRBV29-1|TRBD1|.|TRBJ2-2
TGCAGCGCCCCCATAGGGACAGGGGAATCCGGGGAGCTGTTTTTT
CSAPIGTGESGELFF
>TRBV19|.|.|TRBJ2-2
TGTGCCAGTACCATGGGGCAGACGAACACCGGGGAGCTGTTTTTT
CASTMGQTNTGELFF
>TRBV5-4|.|.|TRBJ1-2
TGTGCCAGCAGCTTGGCAGGGTCCGCTAACTATGGCTACACCTTC
CASSLAGSANYGYTF
>TRBV5-6|.|.|TRBJ2-3
TGTGCCAGCAGCTTGGCAGGACAGAGCACAGATACGCAGTATTTT
CASSLAGQSTDTQYF
>TRBV5-1|.|once|TRBJ2-5
TGCGCCAGCAGCGGCGCGGCTATGGGGCAGGAGACCCAGTACTTC
CASSGAAMGQETQYF
>TRBV5-3|TRBD1|.|TRBJ1-1
TGTGCCAGAAGCTTGACAGGGGGCAGGGGCACTGAAGCTTTCTTT
CARSLTGGRGTEAFF
>TRBV13|.|.|TRBJ2-1
TGTGCCAGCAGCTTGGAGAGCTCCTACAATGAGCAGTTCTTC
CASSLESSYNEQFF
>TRBV7-8|TRBD2|.|TRBJ2-1
TGTGCCAGCAGCTTAGGGACTAGCGGGGGGAATGAGCAGTTCTTC
CASSLGTSGGNEQFF
>TRBV7-3|.|.|TRBJ2-6
TGTGCCAGCAGCCCTCTCTCTTCTGGGGCCAACGTCCTGACTTTC
CASSPLSSGANVLTF
>TRBV11-2|.|.|TRBJ2-7
TGTGCCAGCAGCTTCCTTACCGGCGGCGAGCAGTACTTC
CASSFLTGGEQYF
>TRBV30|TRBD2|.|TRBJ2-7
TGTGCCTGGAGTGCGGGACTAGGATTCTACGAGCAGTACTTC
CAWSAGLGFYEQYF
>TRBV27|TRBD2|.|TRBJ2-1
TGTGCCAGCAACCTACTAGCGGGAGATCCGGTTAATGAGCAGTTCTTC
CASNLLAGDPVNEQFF
>TRBV21-1|.|.|TRBJ1-5
TGTGCCAGCAGCAAAGGTGCCCGGGACAACAATCAGCCCCAGCATTTT
CASSKGARDNNQPQHF
>TRBV27|.|.|TRBJ1-1
TGTGCCAGCAGCAAAGGCAGGGAAGCTTTCTTT
CASSKGREAFF
>TRBV5-4|.|once|TRBJ2-1
TGTGCCAGCTTTTATGCTAGCACCTACAATGAGCAGTTCTTC
CASFYASTYNEQFF
>TRBV6-5|.|.|TRBJ2-2
TGTGCCAGCAGTTCTACCGGGGAGCTGTTTTTT
CASSSTGELFF
>TRBV2|TRBD1|.|TRBJ2-3
TGTGCCAGCAGGGGACAGGGATGGGCAGATACGCAGTATTTT
CASRGQGWADTQYF
>TRBV6-6|TRBD2|.|TRBJ2-3
TGTGCCAGCAGCCAGGGAGCTAGCGGGATGACAGATACGCAGTATTTT
CASSQGASGMTDTQYF
>TRBV4-1|TRBD1|once|TRBJ1-1
TGCGCCAGCAGCCCTCCAGGGGGGAGGACTGAAGCTTTCTTT
CASSPPGGRTEAFF
>TRBV6-5|TRBD1|.|TRBJ1-3
TGTGCCAGCCTAGGGCCAACAGGGGACGGAAACACCATATATTTT
CASLGPTGDGNTIYF